What follows are 20 T cell receptor beta chains derived from one specimen sequenced in a study of blood T cell repertoires in COVID-19. Assay: immunoSEQ multiplex PCR; the TCRdb copy retains only in-frame clones and omits some. Here the sample spans about 230,000 clones, roughly 83% being singletons. The sample taken for sequencing was peripheral blood. The receptors stem from a man aged 35-49 years with acute or convalescent COVID-19.

The chain recombines TRBV30 with TRBJ2-3; D unresolved. The CDR3 length is 13 residues. V was clipped by 5 bases and J by 0 bases, with 9 bases between them. The V gene's germline CDR1 is GTSNPN and CDR2 SVGIG (reference sequence). The CDR3 loop reads CAWVSRSTDTQYF. Written as DNA, the CDR3 is TGTGCCTGGGTTAGCCGGAGCACAGATACGCAGTATTTT.

The rearrangement links TRBV6-6 to TRBJ2-7, with 7 bases fitting TRBD1. The J segment lost 1 base and the V segment lost 7 bases, leaving 7 bases of the junction unmatched. The germline CDR1 and CDR2 sequences are MNHNY and SVGAGI (reference sequence). The CDR3 extends over 14 amino acids. The CDR3: CASNPGQFSYEQYF. The CDR3 nucleotides read TGTGCCAGCAACCCGGGACAGTTTTCCTACGAGCAGTACTTC.

This sequence joins TRBV7-9 and TRBJ1-2; tentatively, D is TRBD1 (6 bases). The CDR3 consists of 13 residues. Germline loops: CDR1 SEHNR, CDR2 FQNEAQ (reference sequence). V was shortened by 5 bases and J by 0 bases, with 7 bases between the two germline ends. The CDR3, as DNA: TGTGCCAGCAGCCCAGGGGCTAACTATGGCTACACCTTC. The encoded protein is CASSPGANYGYTF.

The chain combines TRBV13 with TRBJ1-2; maybe TRBD1 (5 bases). The CDR3 runs 14 residues. Trimming left V 5 bases short and J 0 bases short, with 10 bases between. CDR1 and CDR2 (germline): PRHDT, FYEKMQ (reference sequence). CDR3 amino acids: CASSVQGTNYGYTF. The CDR3 DNA follows: TGTGCCAGCAGCGTTCAGGGAACTAACTATGGCTACACCTTC.

The chain combines TRBV5-1 with TRBJ1-4; D gene ambiguous. The CDR3 totals 14 residues. V was trimmed by 4 bases and J by 8 bases, leaving 15 bases between them. Looked up from germline, CDR1 is SGHRS and CDR2 is YFSETQ. CDR3 sequence (DNA): TGCGCCAGCAGCCCCCGGGATCCACGGGAAAAACTGTTTTTT. It yields the protein CASSPRDPREKLFF.

About this clone itself: Other DNA sequences in the sample encode the same CDR3. V and J are TRBV4-2 and TRBJ1-5; D is undetermined. Between the trimmed V and J ends, which lost 0 bases and 3 bases, there was a span of 3 bases. The germline V gene encodes CDR1 LGHNA and CDR2 YNFKEQ. There are 13 residues in the CDR3. The CDR3 protein is CASSQDYNQPQHF. The DNA of the CDR3 is TGTGCCAGCAGCCAAGATTACAATCAGCCCCAGCATTTT.

The chain employs TRBV5-1 and TRBJ1-2; TRBD1 matches at 7 bases. The germline V gene has CDR1 SGHRS and CDR2 YFSETQ. V dropped 4 bases and J dropped 2; count of bases not matched to a gene: 8. The CDR3 contains 15 residues. CDR3 protein: CASSSLQGSNYGYTF. CDR3 in DNA: TGCGCCAGCAGCAGCTTACAGGGGTCCAACTATGGCTACACCTTC.

DNA for the CDR3: TGCGCCAGCAGCCAAGGACCCCTCCGGACTAGGCGGGGCGCAGGGCAGTACTTC. This codes for CASSQGPLRTRRGAGQYF. The chain joins TRBV4-1 to TRBJ2-7; TRBD2 aligns across 7 bases. Trimming took 1 base from V and 9 from J; bases not matched to a gene: 21. CDR1 and CDR2 from the germline V gene are MGHRA and YSYEKL. This CDR3 is 18 amino acids long.

This rearrangement joins TRBV11-3 to TRBJ2-2; TRBD2 agrees at 7 bases. Trimming at V came to 4 bases and at J to 1 base, leaving 3 bases not matched to a gene. This CDR3 is built from 15 residues. Germline CDR1 reads SGHNT; CDR2 reads YENEEA. The CDR3, as DNA: TGTGCCAGCAGCTCCGGCGGGGGGAACACCGGGGAGCTGTTTTTT. Its protein product is CASSSGGGNTGELFF.

The genes are TRBV5-1 and TRBJ1-1; 7 bases map to TRBD1. The J segment lost 4 bases and the V segment lost 3 bases, leaving 9 bases of the junction unmatched. CDR1 SGHRS and CDR2 YFSETQ come from the germline V gene. The CDR3 has 15 residues. The CDR3: CASSSLGAGGTEAFF. The CDR3 nucleotides are TGCGCCAGCAGCTCCCTCGGAGCAGGGGGCACTGAAGCTTTCTTT.

The rearrangement links TRBV9 to TRBJ1-1; 7 bases map to TRBD1. The CDR3 consists of 13 residues. V lost 0 bases, J lost 5 bases, and 1 base stayed unmatched. Germline V gene sequence: CDR1 SGDLS, CDR2 YYNGEE. The CDR3 coding sequence is TGTGCCAGCAGCGTAGCGGGACAGACTGAAGCTTTCTTT. Translated: CASSVAGQTEAFF.

The gene calls are TRBV11-3 and TRBJ1-1, with 7 bases fitting TRBD1. CDR1 is SGHNT, CDR2 YENEEA, per germline. V lost 5 bases to trimming and J lost 1 base; unmatched junction nucleotides: 1. This CDR3 has 13 residues. The CDR3 spells CASSRQGNTEAFF. The CDR3 DNA reads TGTGCCAGCAGCCGACAGGGGAACACTGAAGCTTTCTTT.

This clone is a singleton in its sample. This chain uses TRBV5-1 with TRBJ1-6, with a possible D match to TRBD1 (5 bases). V lost 5 bases to trimming and J lost 6 bases, with 18 bases between them. The CDR3 sequence is 16 residues long. CDR1 is SGHRS, CDR2 YFSETQ, per germline. This CDR3 reads CASRFNSGTSNSPLHF. For the CDR3, the DNA is TGCGCCAGCAGATTCAATTCCGGGACTAGTAATTCACCCCTCCACTTT.

The J gene is TRBJ2-1, the V gene TRBV11-1, with TRBD1 matching 9 bases. CDR1 and CDR2 (germline): SGHAT, FQDESV (reference sequence). V shed 5 bases, J shed 7 bases, and the junction held 9 bases outside the gene matches. The CDR3 length is 15 residues. CDR3 loop: CASSPNRGPRNEQFF. Written as DNA, the CDR3 is TGTGCCAGCAGCCCAAACAGGGGGCCTCGAAATGAGCAGTTCTTC.

The chain carries TRBV10-3 and TRBJ2-3; 8 nucleotides agree with TRBD2. Germline CDR1 and CDR2: ENHRY and SYGVKD. Unmatched junction bases numbered 8, after V lost 6 bases and J lost 0 bases. The CDR3 consists of 16 residues. CDR3 amino acids: CAISSPTSGSTDTQYF. As DNA, the CDR3 is TGTGCCATCAGCTCCCCAACTAGCGGAAGCACAGATACGCAGTATTTT.

V and J are TRBV27 and TRBJ2-3, with no clear D. V dropped 7 bases and J dropped 5 bases, with 19 bases sitting between them. There are 15 residues in the CDR3. Germline CDR1 reads MNHEY; CDR2 reads SMNVEV (reference sequence). In nucleotides, the CDR3 is TGTGCCAGCAAACGTGTTGCGAGGCCAGTAGATACGCAGTATTTT. Translating gives CASKRVARPVDTQYF.

V usage is TRBV5-1 and J usage is TRBJ1-4; D possibly corresponds to TRBD1 (5 bases). V was pared by 3 bases and J by 6 bases, with 9 bases between. Per germline, CDR1 SGHRS and CDR2 YFSETQ. The CDR3 covers 13 residues. The CDR3 sequence: CASSSGVDEKLFF. The CDR3 DNA is TGCGCCAGCAGCTCGGGGGTGGATGAAAAACTGTTTTTT.

The V call is TRBV19, the J call TRBJ2-7; 7 bases are a match to TRBD1. With 5 bases clipped from V and 2 bases from J, the junction kept 3 bases outside the gene matches. Germline CDR1 and CDR2: LNHDA and SQIVND (reference sequence). The CDR3 runs 13 residues. CDR3 protein: CASSSDRAYEQYF. In nucleotides, the CDR3 is TGTGCCAGTAGTTCAGACAGGGCCTACGAGCAGTACTTC.

The V gene is TRBV7-2, the J gene TRBJ1-6; a weak D match, TRBD1 (6 bases). CDR1 and CDR2 (germline): SGHTA, FQGNSA. This CDR3 has 16 amino acids. V gave up 2 bases and J gave up 10 bases, with 18 bases separating them. CDR3 bases: TGTGCCAGCAGCTTACTGCCTGGGGGCGAGGGATCACCCCTCCACTTT. Protein: CASSLLPGGEGSPLHF. The full variable domain, rest sourced from reference TRBV7-2 and TRBJ1-6, is GAGVSQSPSNKVTEKGKDVELRCDPISGHTALYWYRQSLGQGLEFLIYFQGNSAPDKSGLPSDRFSAERTGGSVSTLTIQRTQQEDSAVYLCASSLLPGGEGSPLHFGNGTRLTVT.

The rearrangement uses TRBV5-4 and TRBJ2-7; 12 nucleotides align to TRBD2. The CDR3 is 15 amino acids. Germline loops: CDR1 SGHNT, CDR2 YYREEE (reference sequence). The J segment lost 5 bases and the V segment lost 2 bases, leaving 5 bases of the junction unmatched. The CDR3 region is CASSLLAGGVNEQYF. CDR3 DNA sequence: TGTGCCAGCAGCTTACTAGCGGGAGGAGTAAACGAGCAGTACTTC.